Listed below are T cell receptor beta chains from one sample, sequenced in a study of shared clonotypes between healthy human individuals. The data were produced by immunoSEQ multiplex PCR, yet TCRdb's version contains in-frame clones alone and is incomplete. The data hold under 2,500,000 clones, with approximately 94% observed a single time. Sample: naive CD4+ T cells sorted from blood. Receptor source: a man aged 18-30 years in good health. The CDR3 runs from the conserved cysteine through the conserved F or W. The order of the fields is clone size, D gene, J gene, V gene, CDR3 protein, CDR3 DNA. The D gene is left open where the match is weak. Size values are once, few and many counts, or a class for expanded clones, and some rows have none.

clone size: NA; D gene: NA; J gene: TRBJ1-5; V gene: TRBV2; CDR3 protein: CASSRGNQPQHF; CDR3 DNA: TGTGCCAGCAGTCGGGGAAATCAGCCCCAGCATTTT
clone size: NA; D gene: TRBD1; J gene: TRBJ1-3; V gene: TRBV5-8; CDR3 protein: CASSYRGTGNTIYF; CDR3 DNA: TGTGCCAGCAGCTACAGGGGGACTGGAAACACCATATATTTT
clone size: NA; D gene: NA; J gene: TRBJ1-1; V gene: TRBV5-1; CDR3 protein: CASSLGENRERVNTEAFF; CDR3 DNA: TGCGCCAGCAGCTTGGGCGAGAACAGGGAGAGGGTGAACACTGAAGCTTTCTTT
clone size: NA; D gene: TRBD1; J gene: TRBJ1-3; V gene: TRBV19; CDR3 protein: CASSLNRGENTIYF; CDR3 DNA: TGTGCCAGTAGCCTGAACAGGGGGGAGAACACCATATATTTT
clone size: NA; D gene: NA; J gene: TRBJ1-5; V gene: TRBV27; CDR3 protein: CASSLGSLSTGNQPQHF; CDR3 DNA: TGTGCCAGCAGTTTAGGATCGCTTTCTACAGGCAATCAGCCCCAGCATTTT
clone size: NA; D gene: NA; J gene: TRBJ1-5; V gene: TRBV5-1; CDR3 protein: CASSLEGKGNQPQHF; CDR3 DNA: TGCGCCAGCAGCTTGGAGGGAAAGGGCAATCAGCCCCAGCATTTT
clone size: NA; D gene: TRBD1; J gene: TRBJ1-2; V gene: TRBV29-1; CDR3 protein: CSVESRGMNYGYTF; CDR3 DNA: TGCAGCGTTGAATCCAGGGGGATGAACTATGGCTACACCTTC
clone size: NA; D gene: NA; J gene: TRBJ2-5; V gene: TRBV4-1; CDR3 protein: CASSQARGVETQYF; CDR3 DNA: TGCGCCAGCAGCCAAGCTAGGGGAGTGGAGACCCAGTACTTC
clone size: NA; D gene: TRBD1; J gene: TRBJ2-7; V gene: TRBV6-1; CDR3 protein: CASSGVGQGSNEQYF; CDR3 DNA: TGTGCCAGCAGTGGGGTAGGACAGGGGAGCAACGAGCAGTACTTC
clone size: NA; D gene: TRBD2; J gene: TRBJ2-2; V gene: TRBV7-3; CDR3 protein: CASSLIPSGAGELFF; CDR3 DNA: TGTGCCAGCAGCTTGATTCCTAGCGGGGCCGGGGAGCTGTTTTTT
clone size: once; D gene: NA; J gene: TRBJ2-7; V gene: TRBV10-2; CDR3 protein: CASSDPAPSRRQYEQYF; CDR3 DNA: TGCGCCAGCAGTGACCCTGCCCCGAGTAGAAGGCAGTACGAGCAGTACTTC
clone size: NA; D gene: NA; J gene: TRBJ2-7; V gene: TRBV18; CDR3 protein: CASSPRQIPSYEQYF; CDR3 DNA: TGTGCCAGCTCACCCCGACAGATACCTTCCTACGAGCAGTACTTC
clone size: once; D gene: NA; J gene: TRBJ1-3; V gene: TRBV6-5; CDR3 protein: CASSYSKYLSGNTIYF; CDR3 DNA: TGTGCCAGCAGTTACTCGAAATACCTCTCTGGAAACACCATATATTTT
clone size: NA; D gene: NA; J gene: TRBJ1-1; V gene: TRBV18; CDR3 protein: CASSPGLTEAFF; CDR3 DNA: TGTGCCAGCTCCCCAGGACTTACTGAAGCTTTCTTT
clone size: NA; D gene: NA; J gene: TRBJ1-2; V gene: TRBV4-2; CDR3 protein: CASSQGTGNYGYTF; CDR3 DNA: TGTGCCAGCAGCCAAGGGACGGGGAACTATGGCTACACCTTC
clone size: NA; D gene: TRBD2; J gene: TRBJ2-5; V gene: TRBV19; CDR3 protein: CASSSGLAKETQYF; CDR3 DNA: TGTGCCAGTAGTTCGGGACTAGCAAAAGAGACCCAGTACTTC
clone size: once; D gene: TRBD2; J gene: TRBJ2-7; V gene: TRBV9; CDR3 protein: CASSFGLAEPYEQYF; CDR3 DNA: TGTGCCAGCAGCTTCGGACTAGCGGAACCCTACGAGCAGTACTTC
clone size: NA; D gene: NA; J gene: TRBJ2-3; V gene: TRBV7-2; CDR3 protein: CASSSYTDTQYF; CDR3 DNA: TGTGCCAGCAGCTCTTACACAGATACGCAGTATTTT
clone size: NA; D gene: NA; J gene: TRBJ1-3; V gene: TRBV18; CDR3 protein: CASSTGNTIYF; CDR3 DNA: TGTGCCAGCTCAACCGGAAACACCATATATTTT
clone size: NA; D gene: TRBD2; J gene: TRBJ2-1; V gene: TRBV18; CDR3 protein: CASSPGLAGAGEQFF; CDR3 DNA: TGTGCCAGCTCACCGGGACTAGCGGGAGCTGGAGAGCAGTTCTTC
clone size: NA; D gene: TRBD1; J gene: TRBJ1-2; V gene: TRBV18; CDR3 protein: CASSPGTGASNYGYTF; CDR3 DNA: TGTGCCAGCTCACCCGGGACAGGCGCTTCTAACTATGGCTACACCTTC
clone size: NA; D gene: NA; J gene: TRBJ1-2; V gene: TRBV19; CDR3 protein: CASSSPPANYGYTF; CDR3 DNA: TGTGCCAGTAGCTCCCCGCCAGCCAACTATGGCTACACCTTC
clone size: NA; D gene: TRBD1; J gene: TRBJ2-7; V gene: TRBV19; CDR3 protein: CASSWDRGPYEQYF; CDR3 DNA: TGTGCCAGTAGTTGGGACAGGGGGCCCTACGAGCAGTACTTC
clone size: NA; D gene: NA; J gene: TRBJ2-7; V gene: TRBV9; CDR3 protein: CASSPPGRKGYEQYF; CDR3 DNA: TGTGCCAGCAGCCCCCCCGGCAGAAAGGGCTACGAGCAGTACTTC
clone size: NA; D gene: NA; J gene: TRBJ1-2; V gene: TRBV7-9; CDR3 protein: CASSYSLGGNYGYTF; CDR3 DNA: TGTGCCAGCAGCTACTCTCTCGGAGGGAACTATGGCTACACCTTC
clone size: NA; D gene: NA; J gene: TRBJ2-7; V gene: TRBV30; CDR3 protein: CAWTGRNYEQYF; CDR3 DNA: TGTGCCTGGACAGGCCGGAATTACGAGCAGTACTTC
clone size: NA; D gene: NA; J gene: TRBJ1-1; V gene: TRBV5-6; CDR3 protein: CASSQSGGASAFF; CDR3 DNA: TGTGCCAGCAGCCAAAGTGGGGGCGCGTCCGCTTTCTTT
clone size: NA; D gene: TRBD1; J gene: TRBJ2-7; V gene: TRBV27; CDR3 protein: CASTPGQHPYEQYF; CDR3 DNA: TGTGCCAGCACCCCGGGACAGCACCCTTACGAGCAGTACTTC
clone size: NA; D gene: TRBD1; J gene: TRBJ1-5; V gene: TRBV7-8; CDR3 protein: CASSLGQGANQPQHF; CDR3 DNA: TGTGCCAGCAGCTTAGGACAGGGGGCGAATCAGCCCCAGCATTTT
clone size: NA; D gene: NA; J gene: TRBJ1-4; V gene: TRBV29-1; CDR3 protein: CSVGQGREKLFF; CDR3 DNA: TGCAGCGTGGGGCAGGGACGAGAAAAACTGTTTTTT
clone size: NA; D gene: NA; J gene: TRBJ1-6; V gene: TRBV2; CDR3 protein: CASLTFPGVTNSPLHF; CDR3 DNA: TGTGCCAGCCTAACTTTCCCGGGAGTCACCAATTCACCCCTCCACTTT
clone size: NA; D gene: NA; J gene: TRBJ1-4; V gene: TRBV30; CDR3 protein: CAWSVLGATNEKLFF; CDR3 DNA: TGTGCCTGGAGTGTACTGGGTGCAACTAATGAAAAACTGTTTTTT
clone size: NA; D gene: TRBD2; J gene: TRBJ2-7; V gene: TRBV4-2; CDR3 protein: CASSQGPGGPSYEQYF; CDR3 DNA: TGTGCCAGCAGCCAAGGCCCGGGAGGCCCGAGCTACGAGCAGTACTTC
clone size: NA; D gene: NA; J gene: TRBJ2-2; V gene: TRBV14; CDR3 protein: CASSQKPPGTRNTGELFF; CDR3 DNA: TGTGCCAGCAGCCAAAAGCCGCCAGGGACAAGGAACACCGGGGAGCTGTTTTTT
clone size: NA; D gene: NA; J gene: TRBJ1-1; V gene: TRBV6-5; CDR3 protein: CASSYSGGVDTEAFF; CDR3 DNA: TGTGCCAGCAGTTACTCGGGAGGGGTGGACACTGAAGCTTTCTTT
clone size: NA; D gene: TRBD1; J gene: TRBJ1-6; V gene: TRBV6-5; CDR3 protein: CASSSLDRGLSLHF; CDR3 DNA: TGTGCCAGCAGCTCCCTCGACAGGGGTTTATCCCTCCACTTT
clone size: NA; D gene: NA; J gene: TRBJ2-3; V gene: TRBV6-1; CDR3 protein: CASSEPKTDTQYF; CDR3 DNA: TGTGCCAGCAGTGAACCGAAAACAGATACGCAGTATTTT